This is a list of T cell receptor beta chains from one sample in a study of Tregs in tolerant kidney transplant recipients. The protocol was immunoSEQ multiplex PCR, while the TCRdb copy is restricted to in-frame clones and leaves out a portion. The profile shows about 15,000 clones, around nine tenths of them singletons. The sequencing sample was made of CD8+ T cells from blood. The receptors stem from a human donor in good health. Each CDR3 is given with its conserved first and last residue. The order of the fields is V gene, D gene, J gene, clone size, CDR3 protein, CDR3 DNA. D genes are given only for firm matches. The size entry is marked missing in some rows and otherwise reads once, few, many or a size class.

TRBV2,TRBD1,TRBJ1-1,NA,CASSAGTGAEAFF,TGTGCCAGCAGCGCCGGGACAGGGGCTGAAGCTTTCTTT
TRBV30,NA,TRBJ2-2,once,CAWSVPRATPPGELFF,TGTGCCTGGAGTGTACCCCGGGCTACGCCGCCCGGGGAGCTGTTTTTT
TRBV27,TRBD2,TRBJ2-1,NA,CASSLRTGLGQQFF,TGTGCCAGCTCCCTACGCACAGGACTAGGACAGCAGTTCTTC
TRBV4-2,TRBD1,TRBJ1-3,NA,CASSLTGGGNTIYF,TGTGCCAGCAGCCTGACAGGGGGTGGAAACACCATATATTTT
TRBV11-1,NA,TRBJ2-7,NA,CASSSRGEQYF,TGTGCCAGCAGCAGCCGGGGCGAGCAGTACTTC
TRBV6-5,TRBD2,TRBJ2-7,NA,CASSGWAGGNYEQYF,TGTGCCAGCAGTGGCTGGGCGGGAGGGAACTACGAGCAGTACTTC
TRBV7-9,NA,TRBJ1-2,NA,CASSFGGRELDGYTF,TGTGCCAGCAGTTTTGGGGGCAGGGAGTTGGATGGCTACACCTTC
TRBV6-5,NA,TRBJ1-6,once,CASSYMGGGSPLHF,TGTGCCAGCAGTTATATGGGGGGTGGGTCACCCCTCCACTTT
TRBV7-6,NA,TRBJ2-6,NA,CASSHQAGANVLTF,TGTGCCAGCAGCCACCAGGCAGGGGCCAACGTCCTGACTTTC
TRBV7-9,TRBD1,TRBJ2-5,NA,CASSLPRPGGQETQYF,TGTGCCAGCAGTTTACCCCGACCAGGGGGACAAGAGACCCAGTACTTC
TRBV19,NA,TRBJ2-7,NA,CASSMGSYEQYF,TGTGCCAGTAGTATGGGGAGCTACGAGCAGTACTTC
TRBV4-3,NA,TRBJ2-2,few,CASSPLTGELFF,TGCGCCAGCAGCCCGTTGACCGGGGAGCTGTTTTTT
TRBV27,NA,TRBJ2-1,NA,CASSWFRGVSYNEQFF,TGTGCCAGCAGTTGGTTCAGAGGGGTGTCCTACAATGAGCAGTTCTTC
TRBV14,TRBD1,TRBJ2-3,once,CASSLTGGLGTDTQYF,TGTGCCAGCAGCCTGACAGGGGGGCTCGGGACAGATACGCAGTATTTT
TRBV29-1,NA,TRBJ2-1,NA,CSVENGDEQFF,TGCAGCGTTGAGAATGGGGATGAGCAGTTCTTC
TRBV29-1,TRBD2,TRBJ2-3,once,CSVEPSGRADTQYF,TGCAGCGTTGAGCCTAGCGGGAGGGCAGATACGCAGTATTTT
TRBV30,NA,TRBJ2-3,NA,CAWETDTQYF,TGTGCCTGGGAGACAGATACGCAGTATTTT
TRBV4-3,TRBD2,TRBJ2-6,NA,CASSQGTSFGGVGANVLTF,TGCGCCAGCAGCCAAGGCACCTCCTTCGGGGGGGTTGGGGCCAACGTCCTGACTTTC
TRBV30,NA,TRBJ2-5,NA,CAWIRASGQETQYF,TGTGCCTGGATCCGGGCCTCCGGGCAAGAGACCCAGTACTTC
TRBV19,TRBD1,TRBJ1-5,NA,CVSRDRGRGQPQHF,TGTGTTAGTCGGGACAGGGGGCGCGGTCAGCCCCAGCATTTT
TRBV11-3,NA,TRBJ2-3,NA,CASSLGLAKAYF,TGTGCCAGCAGCTTGGGACTCGCGAAGGCGTATTTT
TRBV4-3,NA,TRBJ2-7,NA,CASSQDLDLGPSVQYF,TGCGCCAGCAGCCAAGATCTGGACTTAGGCCCATCGGTGCAGTACTTC